Listed here is a single T cell receptor beta chain. The data were produced by immunoSEQ multiplex PCR, yet TCRdb's version contains in-frame clones alone and is incomplete. Of some 240,000 clones in the sample, 80% to 90% were seen once. This sample was included in a study of blood T cell repertoires in COVID-19. Sequencing input: peripheral blood. This sequence was found in a woman between 65 and 79 years old with COVID-19, enrolled during active disease.

In DNA form, the CDR3 reads TGTGCCATCAGCGACCCCGGGACTGCAGTCTCCTACGAGCAGTACTTC. Encoded protein: CAISDPGTAVSYEQYF. The genes are TRBV10-3 and TRBJ2-7; D is possibly TRBD2 (6 bases). V was cut by 6 bases and J by 0 bases, with 18 bases left in between. Germline CDR1 reads ENHRY; CDR2 reads SYGVKD. This CDR3 spans 16 amino acids.